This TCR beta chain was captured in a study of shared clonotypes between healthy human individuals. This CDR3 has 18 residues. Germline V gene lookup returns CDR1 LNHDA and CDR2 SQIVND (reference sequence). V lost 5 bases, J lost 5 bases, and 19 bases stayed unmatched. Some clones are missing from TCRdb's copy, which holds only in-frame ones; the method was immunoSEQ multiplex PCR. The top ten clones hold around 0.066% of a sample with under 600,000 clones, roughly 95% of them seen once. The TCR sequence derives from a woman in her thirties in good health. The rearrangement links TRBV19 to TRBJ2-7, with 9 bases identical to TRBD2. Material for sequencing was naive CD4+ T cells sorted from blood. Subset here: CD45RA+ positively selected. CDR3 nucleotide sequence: TGTGCCAGTAGTGTTAGCGGGGGCCCCAGGCCGGTTATCGACGAGCAGTACTTC. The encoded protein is CASSVSGGPRPVIDEQYF.